This T cell receptor beta chain was captured by sequencing in a study of T cell clonality in common variable immunodeficiency. Germline CDR1 reads MGHDK; CDR2 reads SYGVNS. This CDR3 is 15 amino acids long. V shed 3 bases, J shed 4 bases, and the junction held 4 bases outside the gene matches. TCRdb keeps only in-frame clones here, not all; method: immunoSEQ multiplex PCR. Observed in the sample are about 35,000 clones, none of them singletons. This clone showed up just a few times. The read finishes 3 residues shy of the CDR3 end, and the germline J gene is used to complete it. Sequenced sample: peripheral blood mononuclear cells. The chain couples TRBV25-1 to TRBJ2-1; 9 positions match TRBD2. The sequence derives from a person aged 18 to 70 in good health. CDR3 bases read: TGTGCCAGCAGTGACCGGACTAGCGTGTACAATGAG. It translates to CASSDRTSVYNE. The whole CDR3 protein reads CASSDRTSVYNEQFF.